This TCR beta chain was sequenced during a study of blood T cell repertoires in COVID-19. Per the authors' pipeline: Estimates of nucleated cell counts were drawn from the amplification of reference gene primers. TCRdb's table, derived via immunoSEQ multiplex PCR, lists solely in-frame clones and lacks some. V and J calls and clone size come straight from that table; D and trimming were deduced from the DNA. The sample shows under 80,000 clones, about 80% of them seen only once. This TCR was recovered from a human donor in a cohort sampled during active COVID-19. The sample taken for sequencing was peripheral blood.

In DNA form, the CDR3 reads TGTGCCAGCAGCCGGCAAAGACAGGGGCCAACATTTTGGACTGAAGCTTTCTTT. This translates into CASSRQRQGPTFWTEAFF. The chain joins TRBV2 to TRBJ1-1; 8 nucleotides match TRBD1. The CDR3 extends over 18 amino acids. Germline assignment: CDR1 SNHLY and CDR2 FYNNEI. The J segment lost 5 bases and the V segment lost 6 bases, leaving 20 bases of the junction unmatched.